This TCR beta chain was retrieved from a study of control samples from healthy donors and cancer patients. Only in-frame clones appear in the TCRdb table, and some are missing; sequencing was by immunoSEQ multiplex PCR. This sample has over 100,000 clones, with about nine tenths found just once. CDR1 and CDR2 (germline): MNHEY, SVGAGI. Deletions cut 5 bases from V and 0 bases from J, with 10 bases between. CDR3 length: 14 amino acids. Sequenced material: blood. The V and J genes are TRBV6-5 and TRBJ1-1; D not resolved. This receptor was identified in a man between 18 and 29 years old in good health. The DNA of the CDR3 is TGTGCCAGCAGTAGCCTACAGCTGAACACTGAAGCTTTCTTT. Its protein product is CASSSLQLNTEAFF.